This T cell receptor (beta chain) was identified during a study of blood T cell repertoires in COVID-19. Study-wide background: Acute and convalescent COVID-19 specimens originated in the United States, Italy and Spain. T cells, B-cell-depleted T cells, or PBMCs provided the cDNA or gDNA that served as material.

Original analysis: Amplification from reference gene primers served as the basis for estimated nucleated cell counts. Produced via immunoSEQ multiplex PCR; TCRdb's table is partial and in-frame only. That table is the source of V, J and clone size, and D and trimming were worked out from the DNA. This table holds roughly 54,000 clones, about 85% found once. With 2 bases removed from V and 2 bases from J, the gap between germline ends came to 12 bases. Germline-derived CDR1 and CDR2 are GTSNPN and SVGIG (reference sequence). This CDR3 has 15 residues. The chain joins TRBV30 to TRBJ2-2; D is undetermined. The sequenced sample consisted of peripheral blood. The origin of this receptor is a man aged 45-60 years with acute or convalescent COVID-19. The CDR3 region has the DNA TGTGCCTGGAGTCCAGCGCCGTCCAACACCGGGGAGCTGTTTTTT. This translates into CAWSPAPSNTGELFF.